This T cell receptor beta chain appears in the sequencing data of a study of T cell clonality in common variable immunodeficiency. Overall study results and limits: Reportedly, TCR beta sequences from common variable immunodeficiency showed fewer deletions and N-nucleotide insertions. CVID subjects showed higher TCRbeta clonality than healthy controls.

The length of the CDR3 is 15 residues. Trimming took off 2 bases at V and 4 bases at J, with 15 bases between the two ends. The V gene's germline CDR1 is GTSNPN and CDR2 SVGIG (reference sequence). Sequencing input was equivalent genomic DNA from CVID and controls. Repertoires were generated with immunoSEQ multiplex PCR, while TCRdb's copy carries only in-frame clones and drops some. Observed in the sample are some 52,000 clones, none of them singletons. Patients and controls were mostly of Caucasian heritage. At least ten counts were recorded for this clone. Its antigen is unidentified. The read is 3 residues too short to cover the CDR3 end, so that end is filled in from the germline J gene.

The sample taken for sequencing was peripheral blood mononuclear cells. The chain has TRBV30 and TRBJ1-5, with D unclear. This clonotype was obtained from a person aged 18 to 69 in good health. Partial CDR3 DNA: TGTGCCTGGAGTTCGGGTAGGCGGAATAATCAGCCC. The encoded protein is CAWSSGRRNNQP. The whole CDR3 protein reads CAWSSGRRNNQPQHF.